This T cell receptor beta chain was identified in a study of blood T cell repertoires in COVID-19. J was trimmed by 5 bases and V by 8 bases; bases with no gene match: 12. CDR3 length: 15 residues. Germline assignment: CDR1 MNHEY and CDR2 SVGEGT. Libraries were prepared by immunoSEQ multiplex PCR; TCRdb keeps only in-frame clonotypes and omits some of them. The profile shows more than 300,000 clones, 88% of them singletons. This chain connects TRBV6-2 or TRBV6-3 to TRBJ2-7, with 10 bases identical to TRBD2. The sequence was collected from a woman aged 18-29 years who had recovered from COVID-19. Material: PBMCs or T cells enriched from blood (not recorded which). In DNA, the CDR3 is TGTGCCAGCGGTTCCTTAGCGGGGGGAAGGAACGAGCAGTACTTC. Its translation: CASGSLAGGRNEQYF.